The 25 T cell receptor beta chains given below trace back to one sample, sequenced in a study of T cell responses to AZD1222 COVID-19 vaccine. Measured with immunoSEQ multiplex PCR; TCRdb has only the in-frame clones, and not every one. The profile shows nearly 200,000 clones, approximately 94% of them singletons. The sequences come from peripheral blood, collected 28 days after the second AZD1222 dose. Receptors originate from an adult who received the AZD1222 COVID-19 vaccine.

This clone was recorded once. The gene calls are TRBV5-4 and TRBJ2-5; perhaps D is TRBD1 or TRBD2 (6 bases each). The germline V and J ends were trimmed by 0 bases and 1 base, with 10 bases remaining between them. The CDR3 runs to 15 residues. Germline CDR1 and CDR2: SGHNT and YYREEE (reference sequence). The CDR3 coding sequence is TGTGCCAGCAGCTTGGAGGGGGGATTCCAAGAGACCCAGTACTTC. Translating gives CASSLEGGFQETQYF.

The chain is built from TRBV7-8 and TRBJ2-7; 8 nucleotides line up with TRBD1. The junction had 4 bases not matched to a gene; V was cut back by 1 base and J by 5 bases. In germline, CDR1 is SGHVS, CDR2 FQNEAQ. The CDR3 is made up of 14 amino acids. This chain's CDR3 is CASSLGDRKHEQYF. Here the CDR3 DNA reads TGTGCCAGCAGCTTAGGGGACAGGAAACACGAGCAGTACTTC.

The chain has TRBV9 and TRBJ2-7; D possibly matches TRBD1 or TRBD2 (5 bases each). Germline assignment: CDR1 SGDLS and CDR2 YYNGEE. Trimming cost V 0 bases and J 5 bases, with 12 bases left between them. The CDR3 is 14 amino acids. This CDR3 reads CASSVGPGPNEQYF. The CDR3 DNA reads as TGTGCCAGCAGCGTAGGACCGGGGCCAAACGAGCAGTACTTC.

The J gene is TRBJ1-1, the V gene TRBV9, with D perhaps matching TRBD1 (6 bases). The CDR3 is made up of 16 amino acids. Germline values: CDR1 SGDLS, CDR2 YYNGEE. V lost 3 bases, J lost 6 bases, and 21 bases lay in between. Written as DNA, the CDR3 is TGTGCCAGCAGCGCGGGCGGCGGGGGCCGTATGGCTGAAGCTTTCTTT. Translated, it gives CASSAGGGGRMAEAFF.

This clone was seen only a few times. This rearrangement joins TRBV24-1 to TRBJ1-1; maybe TRBD1 (6 bases). This CDR3 contains 21 residues. V was shortened by 2 bases and J by 5 bases, with 32 bases between the two germline ends. From germline, CDR1 is KGHDR and CDR2 SFDVKD. The chain's CDR3 is CATSDSTTNLREPPRGTEAFF. The CDR3 nucleotides read TGTGCCACCAGTGATTCCACCACAAACCTAAGGGAGCCGCCGAGGGGGACTGAAGCTTTCTTT.

J is TRBJ2-1 and V is TRBV19, with D tentatively TRBD1 (5 bases). V was trimmed by 5 bases and J by 4 bases, leaving 9 bases between them. Germline lookup yields CDR1 LNHDA and CDR2 SQIVND (reference sequence). The CDR3 is 13 residues long. In DNA form, the CDR3 reads TGTGCCAGTAGTCCAGGGAAGTACAATGAGCAGTTCTTC. Translation gives CASSPGKYNEQFF.

The gene calls are TRBV7-6 and TRBJ1-3; D is undetermined. The germline CDR1 and CDR2 sequences are SGHVS and FNYEAQ. The CDR3 has 14 residues. Trimming shortened V by 5 bases and J by 4 bases, and 12 bases separated the two germline ends. CDR3 protein: CASSPPGLGNTIYF. The DNA of the CDR3 is TGTGCCAGCAGCCCCCCGGGGTTAGGAAACACCATATATTTT.

The chain is built from TRBV9 and TRBJ1-1, with a weak D call TRBD1 (6 bases). Trimming pared 4 bases from V and 6 bases from J, leaving 16 bases between. CDR3 size: 14 residues. The V gene's germline CDR1 is SGDLS and CDR2 YYNGEE. The CDR3 DNA is TGTGCCAGCAGCCCGCTATGGGGGGCCCCTGAAGCTTTCTTT. It codes for CASSPLWGAPEAFF.

The chain couples TRBV19 to TRBJ2-3; D is undetermined. The germline V and J ends were trimmed by 7 bases and 0 bases, with 11 bases remaining between them. The CDR3 has 14 residues. CDR1 LNHDA and CDR2 SQIVND come from the germline V gene (reference sequence). The CDR3 coding sequence is TGTGCCAGTACGCCCCCGGGCAGCACAGATACGCAGTATTTT. Its protein is CASTPPGSTDTQYF.

This chain joins TRBV27 and TRBJ2-2, with 9 bases aligning to TRBD1. With 7 bases clipped from V and 5 bases from J, the junction kept 17 bases outside the gene matches. The CDR3 is 18 residues long. Germline values: CDR1 MNHEY, CDR2 SMNVEV (reference sequence). CDR3 nucleotide sequence: TGTGCCAGCAAAAACGAAGTTCCGGGACAGGGAGCGACCGGGGAGCTGTTTTTT. This sequence encodes CASKNEVPGQGATGELFF.

Here the CDR3 DNA reads TGCGCCAGCAGCTGGCCGACAGGGAACATGAACACTGAAGCTTTCTTT. This codes for CASSWPTGNMNTEAFF. This chain uses TRBV5-1 with TRBJ1-1, with 7 nucleotides matching TRBD1. This CDR3 region has 16 residues. Trimming took 3 bases from V and 0 from J; bases not matched to a gene: 8. Per the germline V gene, CDR1 is SGHRS and CDR2 is YFSETQ.

This chain joins TRBV5-1 and TRBJ2-7; 8 bases match TRBD1. V shed 1 base, J shed 5 bases, and the junction held 5 bases outside the gene matches. CDR1 and CDR2 from the germline V gene are SGHRS and YFSETQ. The CDR3 has 14 residues. The CDR3 nucleotides read TGCGCCAGCAGCTTGAGGGCAGGGGGCGACGAGCAGTACTTC. Encoded protein: CASSLRAGGDEQYF.

The chain joins TRBV6-2 or TRBV6-3 to TRBJ2-5; 13 bases align to TRBD2. CDR3 length: 16 residues. CDR1 and CDR2 (germline): MNHEY, SVGEGT. Germline trimming cut 5 bases from V and 7 bases from J; bases unmatched to any gene: 10. CDR3 loop: CASSLIGTSGERTQYF. The CDR3 coding sequence is TGTGCCAGCAGTCTGATTGGGACTAGCGGGGAGAGGACCCAGTACTTC.

The rearrangement joins TRBV10-3 to TRBJ2-2, with 11 bases fitting TRBD1. The CDR3 runs to 16 residues. Germline V gene sequence: CDR1 ENHRY, CDR2 SYGVKD. Trimming at V came to 11 bases and at J to 4 bases, leaving 12 bases not matched to a gene. Here the CDR3 reads CAGRGQGALGTGELFF. The DNA of the CDR3 is TGTGCCGGCCGTGGACAGGGGGCTTTGGGCACCGGGGAGCTGTTTTTT.

The gene calls are TRBV9 and TRBJ1-3; 7 bases fit TRBD1. Germline-derived CDR1 and CDR2 are SGDLS and YYNGEE. J gave up 2 bases and V 4 bases, and 3 bases lay outside the gene matches. The length of the CDR3 is 14 residues. CDR3: CASSRTGAGNTIYF. In DNA form, the CDR3 reads TGTGCCAGCAGCAGGACAGGAGCTGGAAACACCATATATTTT.

The chain recombines TRBV19 with TRBJ2-3, with 12 bases matching TRBD2. Germline-derived CDR1 and CDR2 are LNHDA and SQIVND (reference sequence). The V gene end was trimmed by 5 bases and the J gene end by 0 bases; junction bases not matched to a gene: 3. There are 16 residues in the CDR3. The CDR3 loop reads CASSPGLAGSTDTQYF. In DNA form, the CDR3 reads TGTGCCAGTAGTCCCGGACTAGCGGGGAGCACAGATACGCAGTATTTT. The full variable domain, completed using reference TRBV19 and TRBJ2-3, is DGGITQSPKYLFRKEGQNVTLSCEQNLNHDAMYWYRQDPGQGLRLIYYSQIVNDFQKGDIAEGYSVSREKKESFPLTVTSAQKNPTAFYLCASSPGLAGSTDTQYFGPGTRLTVL.

The gene calls are TRBV5-8 and TRBJ2-2, with a possible D match to TRBD2 (6 bases). Germline V gene lookup returns CDR1 SGHTS and CDR2 YDEGEE. The CDR3 is made up of 16 amino acids. V was trimmed by 6 bases and J by 4 bases, leaving 19 bases between them. The CDR3, as DNA: TGTGCCAGCATCGGAGGGATACCTTACGGCACCGGGGAGCTGTTTTTT. The encoded protein is CASIGGIPYGTGELFF.

The J gene is TRBJ1-3, the V gene TRBV7-6, with D unclear. Germline V gene data show CDR1 as SGHVS and CDR2 as FNYEAQ. Trimming removed 0 bases from V and 3 bases from J, with 9 bases in between. This CDR3 is built from 15 residues. CDR3 in DNA: TGTGCCAGCAGCTTAGCTACGGCAGGTGGAAACACCATATATTTT. This encodes CASSLATAGGNTIYF.

The rearrangement joins TRBV6-5 to TRBJ1-1; 7 bases line up with TRBD1. Germline lookup yields CDR1 MNHEY and CDR2 SVGAGI. The CDR3 runs 15 residues. The junction had 17 bases not matched to a gene; V was cut back by 4 bases and J by 12 bases. CDR3 DNA sequence: TGTGCCAGCAGTTCAGATAATAACAGGGGAAGGATCCCTTTCTTT. Its translation is CASSSDNNRGRIPFF.

The rearrangement links TRBV5-1 to TRBJ2-2; tentative D call: TRBD1 (5 bases). CDR1 and CDR2 from the germline V gene are SGHRS and YFSETQ. This CDR3 has 15 amino acids. Trimming took off 0 bases at V and 2 bases at J, with 8 bases between the two ends. CDR3 DNA sequence: TGCGCCAGCAGCTTGGAAGGGGTCAACACCGGGGAGCTGTTTTTT. It is translated as CASSLEGVNTGELFF.

Here the CDR3 DNA reads TGTGCCACCCATGATTCATACTCTGGAAACACCATATATTTT. As protein: CATHDSYSGNTIYF. This chain connects TRBV10-3 to TRBJ1-3; D gene ambiguous. Between the trimmed V and J ends, which lost 10 bases and 0 bases, there was a span of 13 bases. The germline CDR1 and CDR2 sequences are ENHRY and SYGVKD. The CDR3 spans 14 residues.

The chain couples TRBV11-2 to TRBJ2-5, with D perhaps TRBD1 or TRBD2 (6 bases each). This CDR3 has 17 residues. Germline V gene lookup returns CDR1 SGHAT and CDR2 FQNNGV. Between the trimmed V and J ends, which lost 2 bases and 4 bases, there was a span of 20 bases. CDR3 sequence (DNA): TGTGCCAGCAGCTTAAAACTAAGGACAGCCGGGGGAGAGACCCAGTACTTC. It encodes CASSLKLRTAGGETQYF.

This rearrangement joins TRBV6-2 or TRBV6-3 to TRBJ1-2; D unresolved. Trimming left V 0 bases short and J 3 bases short, with 11 bases between. Germline V CDR1 and CDR2: MNHEY, SVGEGT. The length of the CDR3 is 15 residues. The CDR3 DNA follows: TGTGCCAGCAGTTACTCGCACGGGTACGACTATGGCTACACCTTC. Translated: CASSYSHGYDYGYTF.

The chain combines TRBV2 with TRBJ1-2; D call uncertain. The CDR3 totals 13 residues. Trimming took off 10 bases at V and 9 bases at J, with 21 bases between the two ends. CDR1 is SNHLY, CDR2 FYNNEI, per germline. The CDR3 here is CATEGIDFSSYTF. In nucleotides, the CDR3 is TGTGCCACAGAAGGGATAGATTTTTCGAGCTACACCTTC.

The rearrangement uses TRBV7-9 and TRBJ2-1; 12 bases are a match to TRBD2. CDR3 length: 19 amino acids. Germline loops: CDR1 SEHNR, CDR2 FQNEAQ (reference sequence). With 4 bases clipped from V and 4 bases from J, the junction kept 14 bases outside the gene matches. CDR3 DNA sequence: TGTGCCAGCAGCTCCGGGACTAGCGGGTGGCGCTCCACTTACAATGAGCAGTTCTTC. Amino acid sequence: CASSSGTSGWRSTYNEQFF.